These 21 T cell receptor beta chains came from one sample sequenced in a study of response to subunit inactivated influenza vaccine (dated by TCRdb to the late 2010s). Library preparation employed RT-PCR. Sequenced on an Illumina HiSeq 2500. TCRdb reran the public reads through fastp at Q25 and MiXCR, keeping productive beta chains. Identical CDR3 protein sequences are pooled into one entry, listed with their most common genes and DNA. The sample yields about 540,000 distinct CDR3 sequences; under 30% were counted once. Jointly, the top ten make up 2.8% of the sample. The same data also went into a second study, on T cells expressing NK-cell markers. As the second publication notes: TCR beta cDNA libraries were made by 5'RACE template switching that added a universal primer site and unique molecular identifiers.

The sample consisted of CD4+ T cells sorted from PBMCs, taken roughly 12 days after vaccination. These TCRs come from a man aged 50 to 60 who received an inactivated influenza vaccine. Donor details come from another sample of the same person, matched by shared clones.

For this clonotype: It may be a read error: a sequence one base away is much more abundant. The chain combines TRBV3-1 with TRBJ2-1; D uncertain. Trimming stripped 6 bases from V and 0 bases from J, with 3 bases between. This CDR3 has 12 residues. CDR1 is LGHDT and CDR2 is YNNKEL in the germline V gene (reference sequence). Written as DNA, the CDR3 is TGTGCCAGCAGGAGCTCCTACAATGAGCAGTTCTTC. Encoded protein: CASRSSYNEQFF.

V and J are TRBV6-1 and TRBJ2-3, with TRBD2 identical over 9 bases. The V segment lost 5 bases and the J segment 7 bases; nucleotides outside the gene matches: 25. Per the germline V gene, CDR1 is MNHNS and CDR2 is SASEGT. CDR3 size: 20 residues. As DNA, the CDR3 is TGTGCCAGCAGTAAAGGGACTAGCACTATCCGGCTCCTCCCCAGGAATACGCAGTATTTT. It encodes CASSKGTSTIRLLPRNTQYF.

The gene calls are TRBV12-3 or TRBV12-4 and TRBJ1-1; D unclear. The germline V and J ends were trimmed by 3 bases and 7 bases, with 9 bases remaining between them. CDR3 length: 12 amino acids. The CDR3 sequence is CASSFIGVEAFF. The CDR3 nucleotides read TGTGCCAGCAGTTTTATCGGAGTTGAAGCTTTCTTT.

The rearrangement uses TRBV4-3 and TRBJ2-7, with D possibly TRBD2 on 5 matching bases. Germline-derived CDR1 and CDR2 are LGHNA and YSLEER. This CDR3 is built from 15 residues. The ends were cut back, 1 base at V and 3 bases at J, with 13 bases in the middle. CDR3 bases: TGCGCCAGCAGCCAAGGGTTTTATGAGGGCTACGAGCAGTACTTC. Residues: CASSQGFYEGYEQYF.

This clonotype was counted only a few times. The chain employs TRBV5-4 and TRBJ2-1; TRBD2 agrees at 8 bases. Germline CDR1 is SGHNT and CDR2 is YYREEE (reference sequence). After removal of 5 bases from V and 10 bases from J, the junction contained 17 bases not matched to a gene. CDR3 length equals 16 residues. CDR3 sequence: CASRPTAGVGPSEQFF. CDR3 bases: TGTGCCAGCAGGCCAACAGCGGGGGTGGGCCCCTCGGAGCAGTTCTTC.

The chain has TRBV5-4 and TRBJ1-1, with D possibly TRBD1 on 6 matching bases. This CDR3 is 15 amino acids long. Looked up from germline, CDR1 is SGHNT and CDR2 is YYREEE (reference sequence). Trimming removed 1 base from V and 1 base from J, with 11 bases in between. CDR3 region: CASSLYRGGNTEAFF. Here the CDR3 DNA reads TGTGCCAGCAGCTTGTATAGGGGGGGGAACACTGAAGCTTTCTTT.

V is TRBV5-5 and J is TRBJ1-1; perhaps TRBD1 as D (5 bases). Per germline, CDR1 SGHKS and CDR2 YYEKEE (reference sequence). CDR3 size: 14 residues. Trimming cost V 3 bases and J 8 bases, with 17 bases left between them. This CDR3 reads CASSWGRLLEEAFF. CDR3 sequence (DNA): TGTGCCAGCAGCTGGGGACGGCTGTTGGAAGAAGCTTTCTTT.

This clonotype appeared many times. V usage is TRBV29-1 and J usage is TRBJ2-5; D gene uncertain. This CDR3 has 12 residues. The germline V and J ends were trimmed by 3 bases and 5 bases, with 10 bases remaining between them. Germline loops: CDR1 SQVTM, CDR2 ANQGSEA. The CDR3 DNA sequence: TGCAGCGTTGATACACTGGGGGAGACCCAGTACTTC. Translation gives CSVDTLGETQYF.

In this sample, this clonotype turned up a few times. The chain's CDR3 is CSASPLGTDRLLNTEAFF. CDR3 nucleotide sequence: TGCAGTGCTAGTCCCTTGGGCACAGATCGCCTTCTGAACACTGAAGCTTTCTTT. The V call is TRBV20-1, the J call TRBJ1-1; no definite D call. The CDR3 runs 18 residues. Per germline, CDR1 DFQATT and CDR2 SNEGSKA (reference sequence). Trimming removed 3 bases at V and 0 bases at J, with 23 bases between.

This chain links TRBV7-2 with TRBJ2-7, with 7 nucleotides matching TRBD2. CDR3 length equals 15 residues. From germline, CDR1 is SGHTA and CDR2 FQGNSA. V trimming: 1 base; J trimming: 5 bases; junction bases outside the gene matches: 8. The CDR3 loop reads CASSLESGIGHEQYF. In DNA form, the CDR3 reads TGTGCCAGCAGCTTAGAGAGCGGGATTGGCCACGAGCAGTACTTC.

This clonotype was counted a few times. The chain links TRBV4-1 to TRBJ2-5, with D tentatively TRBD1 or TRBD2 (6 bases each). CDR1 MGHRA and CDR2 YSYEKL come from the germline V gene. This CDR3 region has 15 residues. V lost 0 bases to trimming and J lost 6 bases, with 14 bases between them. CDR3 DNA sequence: TGCGCCAGCAGCCAAGATCCCGGGGGCTTAAAGACCCAGTACTTC. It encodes CASSQDPGGLKTQYF.

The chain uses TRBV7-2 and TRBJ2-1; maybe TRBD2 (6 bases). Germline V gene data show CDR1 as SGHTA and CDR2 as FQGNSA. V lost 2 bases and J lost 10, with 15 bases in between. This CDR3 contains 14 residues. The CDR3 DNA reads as TGTGCCAGCAGCTTACTCGCTAGCGACGAGGAGCAGTTCTTC. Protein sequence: CASSLLASDEEQFF. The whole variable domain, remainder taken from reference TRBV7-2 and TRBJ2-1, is GAGVSQSPSNKVTEKGKDVELRCDPISGHTALYWYRQSLGQGLEFLIYFQGNSAPDKSGLPSDRFSAERTGGSVSTLTIQRTQQEDSAVYLCASSLLASDEEQFFGPGTRLTVL.

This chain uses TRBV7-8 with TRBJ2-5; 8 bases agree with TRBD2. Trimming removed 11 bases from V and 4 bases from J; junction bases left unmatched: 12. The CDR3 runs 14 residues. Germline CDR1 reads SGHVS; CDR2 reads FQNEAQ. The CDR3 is CASREASSGETQYF. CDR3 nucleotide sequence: TGTGCCTCGCGGGAGGCTAGCTCCGGAGAGACCCAGTACTTC.

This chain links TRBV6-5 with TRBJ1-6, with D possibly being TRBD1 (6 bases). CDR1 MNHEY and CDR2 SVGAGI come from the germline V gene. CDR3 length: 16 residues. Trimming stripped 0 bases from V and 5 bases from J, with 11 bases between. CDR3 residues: CASSYSWTENNSPLHF. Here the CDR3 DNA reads TGTGCCAGCAGTTACTCGTGGACAGAGAATAATTCACCCCTCCACTTT.

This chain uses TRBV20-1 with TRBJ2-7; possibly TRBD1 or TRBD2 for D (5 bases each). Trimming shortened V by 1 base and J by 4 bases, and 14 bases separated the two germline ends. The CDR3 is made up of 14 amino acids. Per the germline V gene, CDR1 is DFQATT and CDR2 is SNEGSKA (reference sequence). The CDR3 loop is CSARVGTAVYEQYF. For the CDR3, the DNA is TGCAGTGCTAGAGTCGGGACCGCAGTTTACGAGCAGTACTTC.

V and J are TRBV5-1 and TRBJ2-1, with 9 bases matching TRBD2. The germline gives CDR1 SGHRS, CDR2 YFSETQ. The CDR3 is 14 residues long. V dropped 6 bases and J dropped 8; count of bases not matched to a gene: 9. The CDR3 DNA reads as TGCGCCAGCAAGGCGGGGGGGCTAAGTGATGAGCAGTTCTTC. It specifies CASKAGGLSDEQFF.

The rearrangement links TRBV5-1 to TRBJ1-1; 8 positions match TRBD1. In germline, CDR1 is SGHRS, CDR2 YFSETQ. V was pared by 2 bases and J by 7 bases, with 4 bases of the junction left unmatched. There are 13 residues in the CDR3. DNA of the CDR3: TGCGCCAGCAGCTTTCGGACAGGGATTGAAGCTTTCTTT. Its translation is CASSFRTGIEAFF.

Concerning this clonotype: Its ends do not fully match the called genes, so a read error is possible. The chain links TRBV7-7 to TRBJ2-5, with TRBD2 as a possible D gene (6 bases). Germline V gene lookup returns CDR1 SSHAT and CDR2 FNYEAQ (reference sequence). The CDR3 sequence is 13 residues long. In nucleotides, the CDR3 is TGTGCTAGCAGCTTAGGGACTGAAGGAACCCAGTACTTC. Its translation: CASSLGTEGTQYF.

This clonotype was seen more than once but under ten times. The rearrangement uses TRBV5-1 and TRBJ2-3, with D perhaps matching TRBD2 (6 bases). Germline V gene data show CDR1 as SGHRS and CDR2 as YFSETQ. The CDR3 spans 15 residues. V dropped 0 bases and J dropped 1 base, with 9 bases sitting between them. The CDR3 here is CASSLEASGTDTQYF. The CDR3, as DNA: TGCGCCAGCAGCTTGGAGGCTAGCGGCACAGATACGCAGTATTTT.

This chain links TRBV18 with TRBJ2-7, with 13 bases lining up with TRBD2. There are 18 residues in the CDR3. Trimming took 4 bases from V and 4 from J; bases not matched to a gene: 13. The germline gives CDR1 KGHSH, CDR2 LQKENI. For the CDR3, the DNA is TGTGCCAGCTCACAACAGACTAGCGGGAGGCCCCCGGAATACGAGCAGTACTTC. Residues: CASSQQTSGRPPEYEQYF.

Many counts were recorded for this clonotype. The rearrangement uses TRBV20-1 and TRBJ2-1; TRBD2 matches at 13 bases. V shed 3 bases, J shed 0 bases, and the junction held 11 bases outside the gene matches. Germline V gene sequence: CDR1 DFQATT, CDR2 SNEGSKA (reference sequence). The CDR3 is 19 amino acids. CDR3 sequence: CSASPSGLAGRSSYNEQFF. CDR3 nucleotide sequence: TGCAGTGCTAGCCCCTCGGGACTAGCGGGACGGAGCTCCTACAATGAGCAGTTCTTC.